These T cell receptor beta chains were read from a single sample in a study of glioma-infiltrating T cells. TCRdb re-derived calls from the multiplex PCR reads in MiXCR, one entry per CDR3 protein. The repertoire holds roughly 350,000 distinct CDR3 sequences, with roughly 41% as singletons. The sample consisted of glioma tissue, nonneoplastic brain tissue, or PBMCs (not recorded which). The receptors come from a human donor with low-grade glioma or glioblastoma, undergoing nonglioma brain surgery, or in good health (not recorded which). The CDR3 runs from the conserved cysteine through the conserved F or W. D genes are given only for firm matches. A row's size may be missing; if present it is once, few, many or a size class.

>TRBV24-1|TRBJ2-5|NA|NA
CATSVTGGGTQYF
TGTGCCACCAGTGTAACCGGTGGAGGGACCCAGTACTTC
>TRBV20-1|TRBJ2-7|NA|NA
CSAVITGAPDEQYF
TGCAGTGCTGTAATTACCGGGGCTCCGGACGAGCAGTACTTC
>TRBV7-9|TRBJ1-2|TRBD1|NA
CASSFTSGTGGNGYTF
TGTGCCAGCAGCTTTACTTCCGGGACAGGGGGCAATGGCTACACCTTC
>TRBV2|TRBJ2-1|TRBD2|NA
CASTGLAGLEGKFF
TGTGCCAGCACCGGACTAGCGGGGTTGGAGGGCAAGTTCTTC
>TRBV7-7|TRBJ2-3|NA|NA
CASSLTVSTTDTQYF
TGTGCTAGCAGCTTAACTGTGTCGACCACAGATACGCAGTATTTT
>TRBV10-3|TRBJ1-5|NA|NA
CAISEERSRKPQHF
TGTGCCATCAGTGAAGAAAGGTCGCGAAAGCCCCAGCATTTT
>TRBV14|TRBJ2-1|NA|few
CASSPRLGNEQFF
TGTGCCAGCAGCCCGCGACTAGGAAATGAGCAGTTCTTC
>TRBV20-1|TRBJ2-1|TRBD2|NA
CSAIILAGEQFF
TGCAGTGCTATAATACTAGCGGGAGAGCAGTTCTTC
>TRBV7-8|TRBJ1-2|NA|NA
CASSVNGWPNYGYTF
TGTGCCAGCAGCGTGAACGGGTGGCCTAACTATGGCTACACCTTC
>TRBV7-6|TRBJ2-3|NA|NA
CASSSHEEGGRDTQYF
TGTGCCAGCAGCTCCCACGAAGAGGGAGGAAGAGATACGCAGTATTTT
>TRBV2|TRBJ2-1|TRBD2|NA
CASSGTLAGVMNEQFF
TGTGCCAGCAGTGGGACACTAGCGGGAGTCATGAATGAGCAGTTCTTC
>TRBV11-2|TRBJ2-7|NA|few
CASSHGPDKYF
TGTGCCAGCAGTCACGGACCAGATAAGTACTTC
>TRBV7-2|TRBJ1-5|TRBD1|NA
CASSASLTGSNQPQHF
TGTGCCAGCAGCGCATCATTGACAGGGAGCAATCAGCCCCAGCATTTT
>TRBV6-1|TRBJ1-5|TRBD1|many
CASSGTGARPQHF
TGTGCCAGCAGTGGTACAGGGGCAAGGCCCCAGCATTTT
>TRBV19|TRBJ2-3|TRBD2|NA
CASATGTSGTDTQYF
TGTGCCAGTGCAACCGGGACTAGCGGGACAGATACGCAGTATTTT
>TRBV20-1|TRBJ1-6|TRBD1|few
CSARDYRGSPLHF
TGCAGTGCTAGAGACTACAGGGGATCACCCCTCCACTTT
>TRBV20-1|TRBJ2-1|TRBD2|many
CSARGTSENNEQFF
TGCAGTGCTAGGGGGACTAGCGAAAACAATGAGCAGTTCTTC
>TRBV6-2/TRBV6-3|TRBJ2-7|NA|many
CASSRYAGKEKGEQYF
TGTGCCAGCAGCCGTTACGCGGGAAAGGAGAAGGGCGAGCAGTACTTC
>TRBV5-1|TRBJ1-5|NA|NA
CASSVKQGRGAQPQHF
TGCGCCAGCAGCGTGAAACAGGGAAGGGGGGCCCAGCCCCAGCATTTT
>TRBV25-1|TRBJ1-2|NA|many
CASSVATTYGYTF
TGTGCCAGCAGTGTCGCCACCACCTATGGCTACACCTTC
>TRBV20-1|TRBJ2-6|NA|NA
CSARDQAGWAGANVLTF
TGCAGTGCTAGAGATCAGGCGGGGTGGGCTGGGGCCAACGTCCTGACTTTC
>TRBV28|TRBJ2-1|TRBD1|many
CASRSGTGSYNEQFF
TGTGCCAGCAGATCCGGGACAGGCTCCTACAATGAGCAGTTCTTC
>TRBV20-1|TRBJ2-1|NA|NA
CSASPPRMTHNEQFF
TGCAGTGCTAGTCCTCCTCGTATGACCCACAATGAGCAGTTCTTC
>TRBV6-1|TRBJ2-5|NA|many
CASSPGQSHQETQYF
TGTGCCAGCAGTCCCGGACAGAGCCACCAAGAGACCCAGTACTTC
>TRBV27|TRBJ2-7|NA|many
CASSPYPSATYEQYF
TGTGCCAGCAGTCCTTATCCTAGCGCTACCTACGAGCAGTACTTC
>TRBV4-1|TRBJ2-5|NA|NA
CASSQDGGGGETQYF
TGCGCCAGCAGCCAAGATGGAGGGGGCGGAGAGACCCAGTACTTC
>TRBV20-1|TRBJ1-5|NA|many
CSAIHRVSGNQPQHF
TGCAGTGCTATCCACAGGGTTAGCGGCAATCAGCCCCAGCATTTT
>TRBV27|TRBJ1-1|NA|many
CASSLQFMNTEAFF
TGTGCCAGCAGTTTGCAGTTTATGAACACTGAAGCTTTCTTT
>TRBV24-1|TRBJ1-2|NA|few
CATSDWGGYGYTF
TGTGCCACCAGTGATTGGGGTGGCTATGGCTACACCTTC
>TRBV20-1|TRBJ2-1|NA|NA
CSARRGEGTYEQFF
TGCAGTGCCAGGCGGGGAGAGGGGACCTACGAGCAGTTCTTC
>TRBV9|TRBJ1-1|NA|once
CASSPISWQGTEAFF
TGTGCCAGCAGCCCCATTTCGTGGCAGGGCACTGAAGCTTTCTTT
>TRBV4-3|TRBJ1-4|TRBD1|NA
CASSLTGSNEKLFF
TGCGCCAGCAGCCTGACAGGGAGTAATGAAAAACTGTTTTTT
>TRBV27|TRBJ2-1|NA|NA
CASSLGWTEFNNEQFF
TGTGCCAGCAGTTTGGGTTGGACAGAGTTTAACAATGAGCAGTTCTTC
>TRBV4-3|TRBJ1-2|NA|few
CASSQETRSLNYGYTF
TGCGCCAGCAGCCAAGAAACGAGGAGTCTTAACTATGGCTACACCTTC
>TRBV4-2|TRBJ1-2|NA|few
CASSQDLGASIYGYTF
TGTGCCAGCAGCCAAGATTTAGGGGCCAGCATCTATGGCTACACCTTC
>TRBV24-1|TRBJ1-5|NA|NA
CATSANNQPQHF
TGTGCCACCAGTGCAAACAATCAGCCCCAGCATTTT
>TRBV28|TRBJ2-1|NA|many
CASSSRTVYNEQFF
TGTGCCAGCTCTTCACGGACCGTTTACAATGAGCAGTTCTTC
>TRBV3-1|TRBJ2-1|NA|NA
CASSQSPDAYNEQFF
TGTGCCAGCAGCCAATCTCCCGACGCCTACAATGAGCAGTTCTTC
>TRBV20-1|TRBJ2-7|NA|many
CSARDGEKSYEQYF
TGCAGTGCTAGAGATGGGGAGAAGTCCTACGAGCAGTACTTC
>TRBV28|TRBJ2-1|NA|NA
CASSLLLAPSNVHEQFF
TGTGCCAGCAGTTTATTATTAGCTCCCTCGAACGTTCATGAGCAGTTCTTC
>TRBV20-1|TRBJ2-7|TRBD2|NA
CSARDWGGRGSYEQYF
TGCAGTGCTAGAGATTGGGGCGGGAGGGGATCCTACGAGCAGTACTTC
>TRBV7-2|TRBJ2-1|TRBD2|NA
CASRGTSGRARFF
TGTGCCAGCAGGGGGACTAGCGGGAGGGCGAGGTTCTTC
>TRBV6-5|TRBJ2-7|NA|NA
CASSYTLVTYEQYF
TGTGCCAGCAGTTACACCCTAGTTACCTACGAGCAGTACTTC